Each of the 2 T cell receptor beta chains below was sequenced from the same sample in a study of T-cell reconstitution after alpha-beta-depleted transplantation in children. As it was prepared, the TCRbeta library received unique molecular identifiers. Each CDR3 protein is one row after TCRdb ran MiXCR on the PCR reads. The sample carries 700,000 to 850,000 distinct CDR3 sequences, around 15% recorded once. The sample consisted of PBMCs, mostly from graft donor cells, taken 360 days after TCRalphabeta/CD19-depleted stem cell transplant. The origin of the receptors is a male patient aged 10 to 17 who had a stem cell transplant for acute lymphoblastic leukemia, so the T cells may come from the graft donor.

The chain's CDR3 is CASSSLGAPSHGEQYF. CDR3 sequence (DNA): TGTGCCAGCAGCTCCCTGGGAGCTCCCTCGCACGGCGAGCAGTACTTC. The rearrangement uses TRBV7-8 and TRBJ2-7, with D perhaps matching TRBD2 (5 bases). CDR3 length: 16 residues. Germline V CDR1 and CDR2: SGHVS, FQNEAQ. V gave up 4 bases and J gave up 6 bases, with 22 bases separating them.

The gene calls are TRBV11-2 and TRBJ2-4; D gene unclear. Trimming pared 5 bases from V and 0 bases from J, leaving 11 bases between. The CDR3 is 15 amino acids. Germline V gene data show CDR1 as SGHAT and CDR2 as FQNNGV. The CDR3 region is CASSPVTIAKNIQYF. The CDR3, as DNA: TGTGCCAGCAGCCCCGTGACCATAGCCAAAAACATTCAGTACTTC.